This is a list of T cell receptor beta chains from one sample in a study of PD-L1 blockade in urothelial cancer. Sequencing used immunoSEQ multiplex PCR; TCRdb keeps in-frame clones, though not all of them. The data hold roughly 130,000 clones, with around 85% observed a single time. Here the sequenced sample was PBMCs, taken around atezolizumab (anti-PD-L1) treatment. Receptor source: a middle-aged man with urothelial cancer. The CDR3 runs from the conserved cysteine through the conserved F or W. Each record gives: CDR3 protein, CDR3 DNA, J gene, V gene, clone size, D gene. The D gene is left open where the match is weak. Clone size appears in some rows only: once, few, many, or a class for an expanded clone.

CASSPPSTSGNTGELFF TGTGCCAGCTCACCACCCTCAACTAGCGGGAACACCGGGGAGCTGTTTTTT TRBJ2-2 TRBV18 . TRBD2
CASSLLTGGARIYGYTF TGTGCCAGCAGTTTACTCACAGGGGGCGCTAGGATCTATGGCTACACCTTC TRBJ1-2 TRBV27 . TRBD1
CASSLASGTYEQYF TGCGCCAGCAGCTTGGCTAGCGGAACCTACGAGCAGTACTTC TRBJ2-7 TRBV5-1 . TRBD2
CASSEGLWGQDEETQYF TGTGCCAGCAGTGAAGGGTTATGGGGACAGGATGAAGAGACCCAGTACTTC TRBJ2-5 TRBV6-1 . TRBD1
CASRRLAGGSNEQFF TGTGCCAGCAGGAGACTAGCGGGAGGGAGCAATGAGCAGTTCTTC TRBJ2-1 TRBV6-1 . TRBD2
CASSLTTSGNTIYF TGCGCCAGCAGCTTGACAACCTCTGGAAACACCATATATTTT TRBJ1-3 TRBV5-1 . .
CASSHESGGSWEQYF TGTGCCAGCAGTCATGAGTCAGGGGGCAGTTGGGAGCAGTACTTC TRBJ2-7 TRBV5-4 . TRBD1
CASSLAGQSVLGEQFF TGCGCCAGCAGCCTTGCGGGACAGAGCGTCCTGGGTGAGCAGTTCTTC TRBJ2-1 TRBV4-1 . .
CANVDSSNQPQHF TGTGCCAATGTGGACAGTAGCAATCAGCCCCAGCATTTT TRBJ1-5 TRBV19 . .
CASSVGTNLGSAEQFF TGTGCCAGCAGCGTAGGGACAAACCTAGGGTCAGCTGAGCAGTTCTTC TRBJ2-1 TRBV9 . .
CASSASSTSYNEQFF TGTGCCAGCAGCGCTTCTAGCACCTCCTACAATGAGCAGTTCTTC TRBJ2-1 TRBV7-2 . .
CASSLGQGFYEQYF TGCGCCAGCAGCCTCGGACAGGGCTTCTACGAGCAGTACTTC TRBJ2-7 TRBV5-1 . TRBD1
CASSLGGGSSSYEQYF TGTGCCAGCAGCCTGGGGGGAGGGAGTAGCTCCTACGAGCAGTACTTC TRBJ2-7 TRBV5-4 . TRBD2
CASSATGYEQYF TGTGCCAGCAGCGCTACAGGGTACGAGCAGTACTTC TRBJ2-7 TRBV9 . .
CASSVGEASGNTIYF TGTGCCAGCAGCGTAGGGGAGGCCTCTGGAAACACCATATATTTT TRBJ1-3 TRBV9 . .
CASRTYPGLADNEQFF TGTGCCAGCCGTACTTATCCGGGACTAGCGGACAATGAGCAGTTCTTC TRBJ2-1 TRBV27 . TRBD2
CASSLLNTGELFF TGTGCCAGTAGTCTCCTGAACACCGGGGAGCTGTTTTTT TRBJ2-2 TRBV19 . .
CASRGQGAQTEAFF TGTGCCAGCAGGGGACAGGGGGCGCAGACTGAAGCTTTCTTT TRBJ1-1 TRBV2 . TRBD1
CASSEGTLAFF TGTGCCAGCAGTGAGGGCACGCTGGCTTTCTTT TRBJ1-1 TRBV2 . .
CASSLDFQETQYF TGTGCCAGCAGCCTAGACTTCCAAGAGACCCAGTACTTC TRBJ2-5 TRBV7-9 . .
CASSQERLAGVSYEQYF TGTGCCAGCAGCCAAGAGAGACTAGCGGGAGTCTCCTACGAGCAGTACTTC TRBJ2-7 TRBV14 . TRBD2
CAWREGSGPHNEQFF TGTGCCTGGAGGGAAGGGAGCGGGCCTCACAATGAGCAGTTCTTC TRBJ2-1 TRBV30 . .
CASSGDRGDEQYF TGTGCCAGCAGTGGGGACAGGGGCGACGAGCAGTACTTC TRBJ2-7 TRBV6-1 . TRBD1
CASRGTGTGLYETQYF TGCGCCAGCAGAGGCACCGGGACAGGGCTTTACGAGACCCAGTACTTC TRBJ2-5 TRBV4-1 . TRBD1
CASSFYRGPQETQYF TGTGCCAGCAGTTTCTACAGGGGGCCGCAAGAGACCCAGTACTTC TRBJ2-5 TRBV28 . TRBD1
CASGGGRPQETQYF TGTGCCAGCGGCGGAGGAAGGCCCCAAGAGACCCAGTACTTC TRBJ2-5 TRBV6-5 . .
CASSLEVGTQYF TGTGCCAGCAGCTTAGAGGTCGGGACGCAGTATTTT TRBJ2-3 TRBV7-2 . .
CASSFKGGTGTEAFF TGTGCCAGCAGCTTTAAGGGGGGGACAGGGACTGAAGCTTTCTTT TRBJ1-1 TRBV13 . TRBD1
CASSLVGQAQETQYF TGTGCCAGCAGCTTAGTCGGACAGGCTCAAGAGACCCAGTACTTC TRBJ2-5 TRBV7-9 . TRBD1
CASSPYMGPAQGYTF TGTGCCAGCAGCCCCTACATGGGCCCGGCGCAGGGCTACACCTTC TRBJ1-2 TRBV7-9 . .
CASSRGTNSPLLHF TGTGCCAGCAGCCGAGGGACAAATTCACCCCTCCTCCACTTT TRBJ1-6 TRBV6-4 . .
CASSQVLGLNYNEQFF TGCGCCAGCAGCCAAGTCCTGGGACTTAACTACAATGAGCAGTTCTTC TRBJ2-1 TRBV4-1 . .
CATSRGGSYEQYF TGTGCCACCAGCAGAGGTGGCAGCTACGAGCAGTACTTC TRBJ2-7 TRBV15 . .
CASSLSVRTSNEQFF TGTGCCAGCAGTTTATCGGTAAGGACTAGCAATGAGCAGTTCTTC TRBJ2-1 TRBV27 few TRBD2
CAWSADRIRNQPQHF TGTGCCTGGAGTGCGGACAGGATCCGAAATCAGCCCCAGCATTTT TRBJ1-5 TRBV30 . TRBD1
CASSPGEETQYF TGTGCCAGCAGTCCGGGGGAGGAGACCCAGTACTTC TRBJ2-5 TRBV6-6 . .
CASSRQWNTEAFF TGTGCCAGCTCAAGACAGTGGAACACTGAAGCTTTCTTT TRBJ1-1 TRBV18 . .
CASSLGQFNQPQHF TGTGCCAGCAGCTTGGGTCAATTCAATCAGCCCCAGCATTTT TRBJ1-5 TRBV5-6 . .
CASSRGTGRPQHF TGTGCCAGCTCACGGGGGACAGGCCGGCCCCAGCATTTT TRBJ1-5 TRBV18 . TRBD1
CASSRPGTSGLEQFF TGTGCCAGTAGTAGACCCGGGACTAGCGGCCTTGAGCAGTTCTTC TRBJ2-1 TRBV19 . TRBD2
CASSQEVEASGFPSTDTQYF TGCGCCAGCAGCCAAGAGGTAGAGGCTAGCGGTTTTCCTAGCACAGATACGCAGTATTTT TRBJ2-3 TRBV4-1 . TRBD2
CASAPRAGGQGTQYF TGCGCCAGCGCCCCCCGAGCGGGAGGGCAGGGGACGCAGTATTTT TRBJ2-3 TRBV5-1 . TRBD2
CASSPPEGVGSNQPQHF TGTGCCAGTAGTCCCCCCGAGGGGGTAGGTAGCAATCAGCCCCAGCATTTT TRBJ1-5 TRBV19 . .
CASSQERTSGPYNEQFF TGCGCCAGCAGCCAAGAGCGGACTAGCGGTCCCTACAATGAGCAGTTCTTC TRBJ2-1 TRBV4-1 . TRBD2
CASSIWDSSNSPLHF TGTGCCAGTAGTATATGGGACAGTTCTAATTCACCCCTCCACTTT TRBJ1-6 TRBV19 . TRBD1
CASSLVAYSTDTQYF TGTGCCAGCAGCTTGGTCGCCTACTCCACAGATACGCAGTATTTT TRBJ2-3 TRBV5-5 . .
CASSVGTSIQETQYF TGCGCCAGCAGCGTTGGGACTAGCATACAAGAGACCCAGTACTTC TRBJ2-5 TRBV5-1 . TRBD2
CASSLGQVPSGELFF TGTGCCAGCAGCCTTGGACAGGTTCCATCCGGGGAGCTGTTTTTT TRBJ2-2 TRBV7-9 . TRBD1
CASLSSGAYEQYF TGTGCCAGCCTATCTAGCGGGGCTTACGAGCAGTACTTC TRBJ2-7 TRBV2 few TRBD2
CASSVAWAGGSGELFF TGTGCCAGCAGCGTAGCTTGGGCGGGCGGTTCCGGGGAGCTGTTTTTT TRBJ2-2 TRBV9 . .
CASRTGDNYGYTF TGCGCCAGCCGGACAGGGGATAACTATGGCTACACCTTC TRBJ1-2 TRBV5-1 . TRBD1
CASSIDGTTYNSPLHF TGTGCCAGTAGTATAGATGGGACAACTTATAATTCACCCCTCCACTTT TRBJ1-6 TRBV19 . .
CASSQTPGARGDTQYF TGCGCCAGCAGCCAAACCCCTGGAGCCCGGGGAGATACGCAGTATTTT TRBJ2-3 TRBV4-1 . .
CASSLGREPYGYTF TGTGCCAGCAGCTTAGGACGGGAACCCTATGGCTACACCTTC TRBJ1-2 TRBV13 . .